What follows are 10 T cell receptor beta chains derived from one specimen sequenced in a study of shared clonotypes between healthy human individuals. Clones were read by immunoSEQ multiplex PCR, and TCRdb kept only the in-frame ones, dropping some. The table includes approximately 120,000 clones, about 71% detected once. The sample comprised memory CD8+ T cells sorted from blood. The sample's subset: CD45RO+ cells pooled with CCR7-negative TemRA cells. The source is a woman aged 25 to 39 in good health.

This chain connects TRBV6-5 to TRBJ2-5; TRBD2 matches 12 bases. The J segment lost 7 bases and the V segment lost 0 bases, leaving 6 bases of the junction unmatched. The CDR3 length is 16 residues. Per germline, CDR1 MNHEY and CDR2 SVGAGI. CDR3 residues: CASSYSTSGGPRTQYF. The CDR3 DNA reads TGTGCCAGCAGTTACTCGACTAGCGGGGGCCCGAGGACCCAGTACTTC.

This clone was seen only once. The rearrangement uses TRBV7-8 and TRBJ2-7; no definite D call. CDR1 and CDR2 (germline): SGHVS, FQNEAQ. V gave up 7 bases and J gave up 2 bases, with 12 bases separating them. This CDR3 comprises 13 residues. The CDR3 spells CASIGHDPYEQYF. CDR3 bases: TGTGCCAGCATCGGGCACGACCCCTACGAGCAGTACTTC.

The V call is TRBV27, the J call TRBJ2-5; TRBD2 agrees at 10 bases. This CDR3 has 13 residues. In germline, CDR1 is MNHEY, CDR2 SMNVEV (reference sequence). J lost 5 bases, V lost 10 bases, and 7 bases had no gene match. CDR3 residues: CATQREGGETQYF. CDR3 DNA sequence: TGTGCCACCCAGCGGGAGGGGGGGGAGACCCAGTACTTC.

This chain connects TRBV15 to TRBJ2-7, with D perhaps TRBD1 or TRBD2 (5 bases each). The germline V gene encodes CDR1 LNHNV and CDR2 YYDKDF (reference sequence). The V gene lost 0 bases and the J gene lost 1 base, with 19 bases spanning the gap. The CDR3 consists of 18 residues. The CDR3 region has the DNA TGTGCCACCAGCAGAGATCGATTGGGGGTGAGACGTTCCTACGAGCAGTACTTC. Translated, it gives CATSRDRLGVRRSYEQYF.

The rearrangement links TRBV6-1 to TRBJ1-5; D gene ambiguous. The germline V gene encodes CDR1 MNHNS and CDR2 SASEGT. There are 13 residues in the CDR3. Between the trimmed V and J ends, which lost 4 bases and 6 bases, there was a span of 10 bases. CDR3 loop: CASSGWIGQPQHF. CDR3 nucleotide sequence: TGTGCCAGCAGTGGGTGGATTGGTCAGCCCCAGCATTTT.

This clone showed up many times. The chain links TRBV28 to TRBJ1-2; tentative D call: TRBD1 (5 bases). The CDR3 is made up of 14 amino acids. Germline CDR1 and CDR2: MDHEN and SYDVKM. Trimming took 6 bases from V and 8 from J, leaving 19 bases between them. As DNA, the CDR3 is TGTGCCAGCAGCTCCGGATTTCGGGGCGAAGGCTACACCTTC. As protein: CASSSGFRGEGYTF.

The V call is TRBV5-1, the J call TRBJ2-3, with 7 bases fitting TRBD2. V was pared by 0 bases and J by 2 bases, with 6 bases of the junction left unmatched. This CDR3 is 16 amino acids long. Germline V gene data show CDR1 as SGHRS and CDR2 as YFSETQ. CDR3 loop: CASSLGTSVVTDTQYF. For the CDR3, the DNA is TGCGCCAGCAGCTTGGGTACTAGCGTCGTCACAGATACGCAGTATTTT. Filled out from reference TRBV5-1 and TRBJ2-3, the complete variable domain reads KAGVTQTPRYLIKTRGQQVTLSCSPISGHRSVSWYQQTPGQGLQFLFEYFSETQRNKGNFPGRFSGRQFSNSRSEMNVSTLELGDSALYLCASSLGTSVVTDTQYFGPGTRLTVL.

This clone showed up many times. This sequence joins TRBV5-4 and TRBJ2-3, with TRBD2 matching 9 bases. The CDR3 loop spans 16 amino acids. V lost 0 bases and J lost 6; bases outside the gene matches: 8. Germline V gives CDR1 SGHNT, CDR2 YYREEE (reference sequence). CDR3: CASSLVAGLAGDTQYF. CDR3 DNA: TGTGCCAGCAGCTTGGTCGCGGGACTAGCAGGGGATACGCAGTATTTT.

V gene TRBV10-3 combines with J gene TRBJ1-2; D may be TRBD1 (5 bases). Germline lookup yields CDR1 ENHRY and CDR2 SYGVKD. Trimming took 7 bases from V and 4 from J, leaving 10 bases between them. The CDR3 contains 12 residues. The CDR3: CAIMQGSYGYTF. In DNA form, the CDR3 reads TGTGCCATCATGCAGGGTAGCTATGGCTACACCTTC.

This chain uses TRBV7-6 with TRBJ2-2, with D unclear. CDR3 length: 12 amino acids. The germline V gene has CDR1 SGHVS and CDR2 FNYEAQ. The V and J ends lost 1 base and 7 bases respectively, with 4 bases between them. The CDR3 region is CASSLDGGELFF. The DNA of the CDR3 is TGTGCCAGCAGCTTAGATGGCGGGGAGCTGTTTTTT.